These 32 T cell receptor beta chains originate from one sample sequenced in a study of blood T cell repertoires in COVID-19. Using immunoSEQ multiplex PCR, the repertoire was profiled, and TCRdb retains in-frame clones only, with some absent. The top ten clones hold roughly 6.8% of a sample with around 200,000 clones, roughly 80% of them seen once. Sequencing was performed on peripheral blood. The receptors stem from a human donor in a cohort sampled during active COVID-19.

The J gene is TRBJ1-5, the V gene TRBV11-2; D remains ambiguous. V lost 6 bases and J lost 9, with 15 bases in between. The CDR3 extends over 13 amino acids. Germline V gives CDR1 SGHAT, CDR2 FQNNGV. The CDR3 sequence is CASSSQAPPPQHF. CDR3 DNA: TGTGCCAGCAGTTCCCAAGCCCCCCCGCCCCAGCATTTT.

The J gene is TRBJ2-7, the V gene TRBV2; 15 positions agree with TRBD2. The CDR3 totals 18 residues. Trimming cost V 7 bases and J 1 base; bases outside gene matches: 11. Germline-derived CDR1 and CDR2 are SNHLY and FYNNEI. DNA for the CDR3: TGTGCCAGCACCGGGACTAGCGGGGGGTACGTAGGGTCCTACGAGCAGTACTTC. It translates to CASTGTSGGYVGSYEQYF.

The rearrangement links TRBV9 to TRBJ1-6, with 7 bases identical to TRBD1. Unmatched junction bases numbered 3, after V lost 3 bases and J lost 9 bases. There are 13 residues in the CDR3. From germline, CDR1 is SGDLS and CDR2 YYNGEE. The CDR3 protein is CASSAGTVSPLHF. In nucleotides, the CDR3 is TGTGCCAGCAGCGCTGGGACAGTTTCACCCCTCCACTTT.

This sequence joins TRBV5-8 and TRBJ1-3; D remains unclear. V lost 0 bases and J lost 1, with 5 bases in between. Germline-derived CDR1 and CDR2 are SGHTS and YDEGEE. The CDR3 contains 14 residues. The CDR3 DNA reads TGTGCCAGCAGCTTGGTAATATCTGGAAACACCATATATTTT. It is translated as CASSLVISGNTIYF.

The chain carries TRBV12-5 and TRBJ1-1; no reliable D call. The CDR3 is 14 amino acids. Germline CDR1 and CDR2: LGHNT and FRNRAP. V lost 3 bases, J lost 7 bases, and 15 bases lay in between. The CDR3 here is CASGFPGEGVEAFF. In DNA form, the CDR3 reads TGTGCTAGTGGTTTCCCCGGCGAGGGTGTTGAAGCTTTCTTT.

The V call is TRBV19, the J call TRBJ1-6; the match to TRBD1 covers 10 bases. CDR3 length: 14 amino acids. The V segment lost 6 bases and the J segment 7 bases; nucleotides outside the gene matches: 3. CDR1 is LNHDA and CDR2 is SQIVND in the germline V gene (reference sequence). As DNA, the CDR3 is TGTGCCAGTAGCACGGGACAGGGGAATTCACCCCTCCACTTT. The encoded protein is CASSTGQGNSPLHF.

The gene calls are TRBV6-5 and TRBJ2-7, with D possibly matching TRBD2 (5 bases). The CDR3 runs to 12 residues. CDR1 is MNHEY, CDR2 SVGAGI, per germline. V was trimmed by 7 bases and J by 7 bases, leaving 14 bases between them. The CDR3 is CASNLLRREQYF. In nucleotides, the CDR3 is TGTGCCAGCAATCTACTACGGAGGGAGCAGTACTTC.

The chain joins TRBV7-6 to TRBJ2-1; a weak D match, TRBD1 (5 bases). The CDR3 has 14 amino acids. Per the germline V gene, CDR1 is SGHVS and CDR2 is FNYEAQ. V lost 5 bases and J lost 6, with 14 bases in between. This chain's CDR3 is CASSAVLRGNEQFF. CDR3 DNA sequence: TGTGCCAGCAGCGCCGTACTTAGGGGCAATGAGCAGTTCTTC.

This clone was found a few times. The J gene is TRBJ2-7, the V gene TRBV6-6, with 9 bases that match TRBD1. CDR1 is MNHNY, CDR2 SVGAGI, per germline (reference sequence). J was trimmed by 6 bases and V by 5 bases; bases with no gene match: 5. The CDR3 extends over 13 amino acids. This CDR3 is CASSNGQGFEQYF. The DNA of the CDR3 is TGTGCCAGCAGTAACGGACAGGGGTTCGAGCAGTACTTC.

This clone was recorded only once. The V and J genes are TRBV12-5 and TRBJ2-2, with 13 bases fitting TRBD2. Germline V CDR1 and CDR2: LGHNT, FRNRAP. Trimming removed 5 bases from V and 5 bases from J; junction bases left unmatched: 5. The CDR3 is made up of 16 amino acids. The CDR3 spells CASGPPGLAGTGELFF. CDR3 in DNA: TGTGCTAGTGGTCCCCCGGGACTAGCGGGAACCGGGGAGCTGTTTTTT.

The chain links TRBV5-6 to TRBJ2-7; D remains ambiguous. The CDR3 totals 12 residues. CDR1 is SGHDT and CDR2 is YYEEEE in the germline V gene. Trimming removed 0 bases from V and 2 bases from J, with 3 bases in between. CDR3 region: CASSLGAYEQYF. In nucleotides, the CDR3 is TGTGCCAGCAGCTTGGGAGCCTACGAGCAGTACTTC.

The genes are TRBV29-1 and TRBJ1-5; D unresolved. Trimming cost V 2 bases and J 2 bases, with 10 bases left between them. The CDR3 totals 14 residues. Germline V CDR1 and CDR2: SQVTM, ANQGSEA. CDR3 residues: CSVERSCCNQPQHF. The DNA for the CDR3 is TGCAGCGTTGAACGGTCATGCTGCAATCAGCCCCAGCATTTT.

The V gene is TRBV5-4, the J gene TRBJ1-4, with TRBD1 as a possible D gene (5 bases). Trimming left V 4 bases short and J 5 bases short, with 12 bases between. The CDR3 runs to 14 residues. Germline V gives CDR1 SGHNT, CDR2 YYREEE (reference sequence). CDR3 coding DNA: TGTGCCAGCAGCCCCTCGACAGCAAATGAAAAACTGTTTTTT. Translated: CASSPSTANEKLFF.

The chain recombines TRBV6-5 with TRBJ1-1, with 9 positions matching TRBD1. The CDR3 has 13 amino acids. Per germline, CDR1 MNHEY and CDR2 SVGAGI. Trimming cost V 2 bases and J 9 bases; bases outside gene matches: 4. CDR3 in amino acids: CASSYPGQGQAFF. CDR3 nucleotides: TGTGCCAGCAGTTACCCGGGACAGGGACAAGCTTTCTTT.

The rearrangement joins TRBV9 to TRBJ2-3, with D uncertain. The CDR3 is 13 amino acids. Germline CDR1 reads SGDLS; CDR2 reads YYNGEE. Deletions cut 4 bases from V and 1 base from J, with 7 bases between. The CDR3 sequence: CASSSPGTDTQYF. Written as DNA, the CDR3 is TGTGCCAGCAGCTCCCCCGGCACAGATACGCAGTATTTT.

This clone has only a few counts. The chain is built from TRBV9 and TRBJ1-2; 7 nucleotides line up with TRBD1. Trimming cost V 0 bases and J 2 bases; bases outside gene matches: 4. The CDR3 sequence is 15 residues long. Germline V gives CDR1 SGDLS, CDR2 YYNGEE. The CDR3 DNA follows: TGTGCCAGCAGCGTAGCTGTGGGACAGAACTATGGCTACACCTTC. The encoded protein is CASSVAVGQNYGYTF.

This rearrangement joins TRBV10-3 to TRBJ1-5; a possible D gene is TRBD1 (6 bases). This CDR3 spans 16 amino acids. With 4 bases removed from V and 6 bases from J, the gap between germline ends came to 19 bases. Germline assignment: CDR1 ENHRY and CDR2 SYGVKD. CDR3 loop: CAISAGGGGQGQPQHF. CDR3 nucleotide sequence: TGTGCCATCAGTGCGGGGGGCGGGGGGCAAGGTCAGCCCCAGCATTTT.

This clone has just one count. The chain uses TRBV12-3 or TRBV12-4 and TRBJ1-2; D is possibly TRBD1 (6 bases). The V and J ends lost 6 bases and 8 bases respectively, with 16 bases between them. The CDR3 spans 13 residues. This CDR3 reads CASSTGQQGGYTF. The CDR3 nucleotides read TGTGCCAGCAGCACCGGACAGCAGGGAGGCTACACCTTC.

The chain is built from TRBV5-1 and TRBJ1-6; 7 bases align to TRBD1. Germline V lookup: CDR1 SGHRS, CDR2 YFSETQ. Trimming removed 4 bases from V and 8 bases from J; junction bases left unmatched: 6. The CDR3 sequence is 14 residues long. The CDR3 DNA sequence: TGCGCCAGCAGCCCTGGACAGGTCGATTCACCCCTCCACTTT. Translating it yields CASSPGQVDSPLHF.

The chain couples TRBV30 to TRBJ1-4; TRBD1 agrees at 8 bases. Germline V gives CDR1 GTSNPN, CDR2 SVGIG (reference sequence). This CDR3 spans 15 amino acids. V lost 3 bases to trimming and J lost 10 bases; unmatched junction nucleotides: 13. The CDR3 nucleotides read TGTGCCTGGAGCTCATCGGACAGGGTTTCCGTAAAACTGTTTTTT. Translated, it gives CAWSSSDRVSVKLFF. The entire variable domain, with the rest obtained from reference TRBV30 and TRBJ1-4, is as follows: SQTIHQWPATLVQPVGSPLSLECTVEGTSNPNLYWYRQAAGRGLQLLFYSVGIGQISSEVPQNLSASRPQDRQFILSSKKLLLSDSGFYLCAWSSSDRVSVKLFFGSGTQLSVL.

The gene calls are TRBV11-2 and TRBJ2-1; 7 nucleotides line up with TRBD1. V trimming: 5 bases; J trimming: 2 bases; junction bases outside the gene matches: 6. CDR3 length: 15 residues. CDR1 and CDR2 (germline): SGHAT, FQNNGV. CDR3 sequence reads: CASSHGQVAYNEQFF. Here the CDR3 DNA reads TGTGCCAGCAGCCACGGACAGGTTGCCTACAATGAGCAGTTCTTC. The entire variable domain, with the rest obtained from reference TRBV11-2 and TRBJ2-1, is as follows: EAGVAQSPRYKIIEKRQSVAFWCNPISGHATLYWYQQILGQGPKLLIQFQNNGVVDDSQLPKDRFSAERLKGVDSTLKIQPAKLEDSAVYLCASSHGQVAYNEQFFGPGTRLTVL.

This chain connects TRBV18 to TRBJ1-5; D gene uncertain. Germline V gene data show CDR1 as KGHSH and CDR2 as LQKENI. CDR3 length equals 17 residues. Trimming took off 0 bases at V and 2 bases at J, with 14 bases between the two ends. The DNA for the CDR3 is TGTGCCAGCTCACCACCGTCGCGGGGTGGGGGCAATCAGCCCCAGCATTTT. Translated: CASSPPSRGGGNQPQHF.

V usage is TRBV5-6 and J usage is TRBJ2-5, with 12 nucleotides matching TRBD1. Trimming cost V 3 bases and J 13 bases; bases outside gene matches: 7. In germline, CDR1 is SGHDT, CDR2 YYEEEE. The CDR3 is 13 amino acids. The CDR3 region has the DNA TGTGCCAGCAGCTCGGGACAGGGGGCGGGTCCGTACTTC. Amino acids: CASSSGQGAGPYF.

The chain carries TRBV11-3 and TRBJ2-3; 13 nucleotides agree with TRBD2. The CDR3 length is 14 residues. The J segment lost 12 bases and the V segment lost 5 bases, leaving 8 bases of the junction unmatched. The germline V gene has CDR1 SGHNT and CDR2 YENEEA. CDR3 DNA sequence: TGTGCCAGCAGCGAAGGACTAGCGGGGGCCGTCCAGTATTTT. Its protein product is CASSEGLAGAVQYF. The complete variable domain, with remaining parts taken from reference TRBV11-3 and TRBJ2-3, reads EAGVVQSPRYKIIEKKQPVAFWCNPISGHNTLYWYLQNLGQGPELLIRYENEEAVDDSQLPKDRFSAERLKGVDSTLKIQPAELGDSAVYLCASSEGLAGAVQYFGPGTRLTVL.

The chain joins TRBV6-5 to TRBJ2-1, with TRBD2 matching 9 bases. The ends lost 8 bases at V and 8 bases at J; junction bases unmatched: 7. Germline V lookup: CDR1 MNHEY, CDR2 SVGAGI. The CDR3 is 13 residues long. The chain's CDR3 is CASEERGAHEQFF. CDR3 nucleotide sequence: TGTGCCAGCGAGGAGCGGGGGGCCCATGAGCAGTTCTTC.

The gene calls are TRBV4-1 and TRBJ1-1; 8 bases match TRBD1. Germline V gene sequence: CDR1 MGHRA, CDR2 YSYEKL. The CDR3 spans 17 residues. Trimming took 0 bases from V and 1 from J; bases not matched to a gene: 7. The CDR3 DNA sequence: TGCGCCAGCAGCCAAGATCCCACAGGGGGTAAGAACACTGAAGCTTTCTTT. Protein product: CASSQDPTGGKNTEAFF.

The V gene is TRBV6-1, the J gene TRBJ1-3; perhaps TRBD1 as D (5 bases). The germline gives CDR1 MNHNS, CDR2 SASEGT. This CDR3 is built from 17 residues. V was cut by 4 bases and J by 0 bases, with 16 bases left in between. The CDR3 sequence is CASSARRGRDSGNTIYF. The CDR3 DNA reads TGTGCCAGCAGTGCCCGGCGGGGGAGGGACTCTGGAAACACCATATATTTT.

The chain links TRBV19 to TRBJ2-1, with 8 bases lining up with TRBD1. This CDR3 contains 15 residues. V was pared by 3 bases and J by 8 bases, with 9 bases of the junction left unmatched. Looked up from germline, CDR1 is LNHDA and CDR2 is SQIVND (reference sequence). The CDR3 is CASSIEQGARYEQFF. The CDR3 DNA follows: TGTGCCAGTAGTATCGAGCAGGGGGCGCGGTATGAGCAGTTCTTC.

J is TRBJ1-5 and V is TRBV19, with TRBD1 as a possible D gene (5 bases). Germline CDR1 is LNHDA and CDR2 is SQIVND (reference sequence). The CDR3 totals 16 residues. V was pared by 4 bases and J by 2 bases, with 15 bases between. The CDR3 region is CASSSPMGGGNQPQHF. The CDR3 region has the DNA TGTGCCAGTAGTAGTCCGATGGGGGGAGGCAATCAGCCCCAGCATTTT.

This chain uses TRBV2 with TRBJ1-2, with D perhaps matching TRBD1 (5 bases). CDR1 and CDR2 from the germline V gene are SNHLY and FYNNEI. V was cut by 0 bases and J by 4 bases, with 12 bases left in between. The CDR3 totals 15 residues. CDR3 nucleotides: TGTGCCAGCAGTGAAGCGGGCCGGGGGAGCTATGGCTACACCTTC. It encodes CASSEAGRGSYGYTF.

The chain links TRBV14 to TRBJ2-7; 8 nucleotides line up with TRBD1. Trimming cost V 4 bases and J 5 bases; bases outside gene matches: 10. The germline V gene encodes CDR1 SGHDN and CDR2 FVKESK. The CDR3 is 15 residues long. This CDR3 is CASSPKTGDLHEQYF. The CDR3 DNA reads TGTGCCAGCAGCCCTAAGACAGGGGACCTCCACGAGCAGTACTTC.

This rearrangement joins TRBV7-9 to TRBJ2-5, with D perhaps matching TRBD2 (7 bases). From germline, CDR1 is SEHNR and CDR2 FQNEAQ (reference sequence). The CDR3 consists of 14 residues. The V gene lost 5 bases and the J gene lost 9 bases, with 19 bases spanning the gap. CDR3 nucleotides: TGTGCCAGCAGCCACGGAACTAGCGCAGGGGCCCAGTACTTC. Its translation is CASSHGTSAGAQYF.